These T cell receptor beta chains were read from a single sample in a study of blood T cell repertoires in COVID-19. Measured with immunoSEQ multiplex PCR; TCRdb has only the in-frame clones, and not every one. The sample includes under 200,000 clones, approximately 79% of them seen just once. Material for sequencing was PBMCs or T cells enriched from blood (not recorded which). These receptors all stem from a woman aged 55-70 years with acute COVID-19. Each CDR3 is given without its conserved first and last residue. D genes are given only for firm matches.

TRBV30,-,TRBJ1-5,AWSFSSGNQPQH
TRBV9,TRBD2,TRBJ2-2,ASSVTTSGRGTGELF
TRBV18,TRBD1,TRBJ1-1,ASSPGQGSEAF
TRBV5-5,TRBD1,TRBJ1-6,ASSLGPGQGSSPLH
TRBV9,TRBD1,TRBJ1-2,ASSPGVRQGAQGYT
TRBV7-9,-,TRBJ1-1,ASSFDSILGAF
TRBV7-8,-,TRBJ1-2,ASSLGVANYGYT
TRBV7-9,-,TRBJ1-2,ASSMDSFYGYT
TRBV19,TRBD2,TRBJ2-1,ASSIPRAGGDNEQF
TRBV28,-,TRBJ1-5,ASSVPTAFSSNQPQH
TRBV27,TRBD1,TRBJ2-6,ASSFWTGGNTFSGANVLT
TRBV28,TRBD1,TRBJ1-4,ASSRTGGGEKLF
TRBV7-9,-,TRBJ2-2,ASGPAGRRGTGELF
TRBV3-1/TRBV3-2,TRBD2,TRBJ2-5,ASSQEGGLAAETQY
TRBV4-1,-,TRBJ2-3,ASSPSFGTDTQY
TRBV7-2,-,TRBJ1-5,ASILYPLVKGGQPQH
TRBV7-8,TRBD1,TRBJ1-1,ASSLPRQGRTEAF
TRBV11-2,-,TRBJ1-1,ASSLKRVLEAF
TRBV4-3,-,TRBJ1-2,ASSQLASDPYYGYT
TRBV12-2,-,TRBJ2-1,ASRSKVLAGLRFYNEQF
TRBV2,-,TRBJ1-5,ASSEWAQPQH
TRBV27,TRBD2,TRBJ2-7,ASKEGLARYEQY
TRBV9,TRBD1,TRBJ2-3,ASSLSTTLITTGYTDTQY
TRBV5-1,-,TRBJ2-1,ASSPQGWEQF
TRBV11-3,-,TRBJ2-3,ASSPLRNTDTQY
TRBV7-9,TRBD2,TRBJ2-1,ASSLSVAGGNEQF
TRBV29-1,TRBD1,TRBJ1-1,SVQFRGTEAF
TRBV24-1,TRBD1,TRBJ2-2,ATSREQGASGELF
TRBV12-3/TRBV12-4,-,TRBJ2-5,ASTVDSSETQY
TRBV27,TRBD1,TRBJ1-2,ASSSNEGQGAGYYGYT
TRBV27,TRBD1,TRBJ1-3,ASSLSGLTGAGNTIY
TRBV15,-,TRBJ1-5,ATSRDFYSNQPQH
TRBV2,TRBD1,TRBJ1-6,ASFDRVGSPLH
TRBV7-2,-,TRBJ2-5,ASSLSETQY
TRBV7-2,TRBD1,TRBJ2-7,ASSSGGQGPSYEQY
TRBV18,TRBD1,TRBJ2-3,ASSLTGVSTDTQY
TRBV27,-,TRBJ1-3,ASSFSRGNTIY
TRBV29-1,TRBD1,TRBJ1-2,SVKDRGDGYT
TRBV9,-,TRBJ2-3,ASSVGAGFTDTQY
TRBV10-2,TRBD2,TRBJ2-3,ASIFKAGGTDTQY
TRBV7-9,TRBD1,TRBJ1-2,ASSQAGTGSGYT
TRBV7-2,TRBD1,TRBJ2-5,ASSTPGQGGETQY
TRBV10-3,TRBD1,TRBJ2-7,AISESGTGNEQY
TRBV3-1/TRBV3-2,TRBD2,TRBJ2-3,ASSRGRTTDTQY
TRBV2,-,TRBJ2-3,ASHRDISDTQY
TRBV18,TRBD1,TRBJ1-3,ASSPRQGADGNTIY
TRBV5-1,-,TRBJ1-4,ASSPRPGDNEKLF
TRBV2,TRBD1,TRBJ2-2,ASIRDSHTGELF
TRBV6-2/TRBV6-3,-,TRBJ2-5,ASSSNRAPETQY
TRBV7-2,-,TRBJ1-1,ASSLDPLVNEAF
TRBV7-8,-,TRBJ1-1,ASSWGREGVAF
TRBV11-2,-,TRBJ1-1,ASSSRISNTEAF
TRBV6-5,-,TRBJ1-5,ASSYSRNQPQH